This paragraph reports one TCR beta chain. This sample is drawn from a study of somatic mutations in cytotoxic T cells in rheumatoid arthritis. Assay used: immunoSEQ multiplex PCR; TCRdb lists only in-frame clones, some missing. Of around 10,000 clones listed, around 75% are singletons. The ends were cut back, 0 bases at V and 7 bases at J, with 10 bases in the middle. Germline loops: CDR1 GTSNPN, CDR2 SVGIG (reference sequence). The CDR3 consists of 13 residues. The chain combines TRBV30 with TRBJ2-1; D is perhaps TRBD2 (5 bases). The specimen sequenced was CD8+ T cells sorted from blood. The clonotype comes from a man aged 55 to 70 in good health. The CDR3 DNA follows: TGTGCCTGGAGTGTACAAGGCGGGAATGAGCAGTTCTTC. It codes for CAWSVQGGNEQFF.